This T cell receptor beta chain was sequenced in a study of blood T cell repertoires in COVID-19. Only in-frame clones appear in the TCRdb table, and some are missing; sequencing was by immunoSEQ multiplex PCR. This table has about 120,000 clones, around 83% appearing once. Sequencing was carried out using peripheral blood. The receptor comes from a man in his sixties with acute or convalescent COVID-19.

The DNA for the CDR3 is TGCAGCGTTGAAGGGTTTAGCGGGTCTAGCGGGAGGGTAAGCACAGATACGCAGTATTTT. Protein product: CSVEGFSGSSGRVSTDTQYF. The chain links TRBV29-1 to TRBJ2-3; 12 nucleotides agree with TRBD2. With V trimmed by 1 base and J by 0 bases, 14 bases remained unmatched. CDR3 length: 20 amino acids. CDR1 is SQVTM and CDR2 is ANQGSEA in the germline V gene.